This TCR beta chain was documented in a study of PD-L1 blockade in urothelial cancer. Profiling relied on immunoSEQ multiplex PCR, and the TCRdb table lists in-frame clones only, not all of them. The sample yields more than 45,000 clones, approximately 80% seen once. Specified time point: peripheral blood 6 weeks after treatment start. This CDR3 comprises 13 residues. Germline V lookup: CDR1 SEHNR, CDR2 FQNEAQ (reference sequence). V was clipped by 5 bases and J by 6 bases, with 14 bases between them. This clone was counted at least ten times. The rearrangement joins TRBV7-9 to TRBJ2-7, with unresolved D. Source: PBMCs, taken around atezolizumab (anti-PD-L1) treatment. The clonotype comes from a man aged 65-85 years with urothelial cancer. The CDR3 protein is CASSPSGLREQYF. CDR3 nucleotide sequence: TGTGCCAGCAGCCCATCGGGTCTCCGCGAGCAGTACTTC.